This T cell receptor beta chain derives from a study of blood T cell repertoires in COVID-19. The repertoire was sequenced with immunoSEQ multiplex PCR; TCRdb's copy has only in-frame clones and lacks some. The profile shows about 180,000 clones, more than 80% of them singletons. Trimming took off 9 bases at V and 10 bases at J, with 19 bases between the two ends. The germline V gene encodes CDR1 LNHDA and CDR2 SQIVND (reference sequence). The CDR3 has 13 residues. Two negative PCRs, clearance, or symptom resolution were required of recovered Cohort 3 donors. The receptor was isolated from a man in his forties who had recovered from COVID-19. The chain links TRBV19 to TRBJ2-1; TRBD2 might be the D (7 bases). Sample: PBMCs or T cells enriched from blood (not recorded which). CDR3 sequence (DNA): TGTGCCAGCTGGGGAGGGGGGTATGGGGAGCAGTTCTTC. This translates into CASWGGGYGEQFF.